The 16 T cell receptor beta chains below were found in one sample sequenced in a study of cytomegalovirus exposure and HLA in healthy donors. The PCR contained 60 Vbeta and 13 Jbeta primers. Measured with immunoSEQ multiplex PCR; TCRdb has only the in-frame clones, and not every one. This sample yields some 150,000 clones, of which around 78% are seen a single time; 0.6% to 0.9% belongs to the top ten. Sequencing used PBMCs. The receptors derive from a female donor in good health and CMV-seronegative.

The V call is TRBV5-6, the J call TRBJ2-7; the D is unclear. The CDR3 sequence is 15 residues long. V gave up 0 bases and J gave up 0 bases, with 10 bases separating them. CDR1 is SGHDT, CDR2 YYEEEE, per germline. The CDR3 loop reads CASSLVLALSYEQYF. The CDR3 coding sequence is TGTGCCAGCAGCTTGGTTCTGGCCCTCTCCTACGAGCAGTACTTC.

This chain links TRBV7-2 with TRBJ2-7; TRBD2 matches at 13 bases. The CDR3 is made up of 15 amino acids. Trimming removed 5 bases from V and 4 bases from J; junction bases left unmatched: 5. The germline gives CDR1 SGHTA, CDR2 FQGNSA. CDR3: CASSVTSGRVYEQYF. CDR3 nucleotides: TGTGCCAGCAGCGTTACTAGCGGGAGGGTATACGAGCAGTACTTC.

The rearrangement uses TRBV27 and TRBJ2-7; weak D call: TRBD2 (5 bases). Germline CDR1 is MNHEY and CDR2 is SMNVEV (reference sequence). The CDR3 totals 15 residues. The germline V and J ends were trimmed by 5 bases and 0 bases, with 14 bases remaining between them. The CDR3: CASSKDRGSSYEQYF. The CDR3 nucleotides read TGTGCCAGCAGTAAAGACCGAGGGAGCTCCTACGAGCAGTACTTC.

V gene TRBV5-4 combines with J gene TRBJ2-3, with D possibly TRBD2 on 7 matching bases. The CDR3 is 16 amino acids. The germline CDR1 and CDR2 sequences are SGHNT and YYREEE (reference sequence). The germline V and J ends were trimmed by 6 bases and 0 bases, with 17 bases remaining between them. DNA of the CDR3: TGTGCCAGCAACTTAGGGGGGGCCTCTAGCACAGATACGCAGTATTTT. This gives the protein CASNLGGASSTDTQYF. The full variable domain, in which reference TRBV5-4 and TRBJ2-3 provide the parts outside the CDR3, is ETGVTQSPTHLIKTRGQQVTLRCSSQSGHNTVSWYQQALGQGPQFIFQYYREEENGRGNFPPRFSGLQFPNYSSELNVNALELDDSALYLCASNLGGASSTDTQYFGPGTRLTVL.

The rearrangement uses TRBV2 and TRBJ2-5; TRBD1 might be the D (6 bases). This CDR3 has 13 residues. Germline V gene data show CDR1 as SNHLY and CDR2 as FYNNEI. V dropped 6 bases and J dropped 4 bases, with 12 bases sitting between them. The CDR3 sequence is CASREGVAETQYF. In nucleotides, the CDR3 is TGTGCCAGCAGAGAGGGGGTCGCAGAGACCCAGTACTTC.

The chain combines TRBV5-1 with TRBJ1-1; the D gene is possibly TRBD1 (5 bases). Germline lookup yields CDR1 SGHRS and CDR2 YFSETQ. Trimming stripped 4 bases from V and 9 bases from J, with 16 bases between. The CDR3 length is 13 residues. CDR3 bases: TGCGCCAGCAGCGCCGAGGCGACAGCCCAAGCTTTCTTT. It yields the protein CASSAEATAQAFF. Complete variable domain (other parts from reference TRBV5-1 and TRBJ1-1): KAGVTQTPRYLIKTRGQQVTLSCSPISGHRSVSWYQQTPGQGLQFLFEYFSETQRNKGNFPGRFSGRQFSNSRSEMNVSTLELGDSALYLCASSAEATAQAFFGQGTRLTVV.

This chain links TRBV18 with TRBJ1-4, with 10 bases matching TRBD1. The CDR3 is 18 residues long. Unmatched junction bases numbered 6, after V lost 2 bases and J lost 0 bases. CDR1 and CDR2 from the germline V gene are KGHSH and LQKENI. CDR3: CASSPTTGGLATNEKLFF. In DNA form, the CDR3 reads TGTGCCAGCTCACCAACGACAGGGGGCCTTGCAACTAATGAAAAACTGTTTTTT.

The chain joins TRBV27 to TRBJ1-1; the match to TRBD1 covers 9 bases. The J segment lost 2 bases and the V segment lost 4 bases, leaving 2 bases of the junction unmatched. There are 14 residues in the CDR3. From germline, CDR1 is MNHEY and CDR2 SMNVEV (reference sequence). The CDR3 DNA reads TGTGCCAGCAGTTGGGACAGGGTAAACACTGAAGCTTTCTTT. It yields the protein CASSWDRVNTEAFF.

The V and J genes are TRBV9 and TRBJ1-4, with D unclear. The V and J ends lost 4 bases and 7 bases respectively, with 11 bases between them. CDR3 length: 13 residues. Germline lookup yields CDR1 SGDLS and CDR2 YYNGEE. The CDR3 is CASSPTVSEKLFF. CDR3 DNA: TGTGCCAGCAGCCCAACGGTTAGTGAAAAACTGTTTTTT.

The rearrangement joins TRBV6-1 to TRBJ1-5; unclear D gene. Germline CDR1 and CDR2: MNHNS and SASEGT. CDR3 size: 13 residues. V lost 1 base and J 3 bases, leaving 4 bases between the germline ends. The CDR3, as DNA: TGTGCCAGCAGTGAAGTCGTCAATCAGCCCCAGCATTTT. It specifies CASSEVVNQPQHF.

The chain combines TRBV15 with TRBJ1-3, with 7 bases matching TRBD1. The CDR3 sequence is 14 residues long. CDR1 is LNHNV and CDR2 is YYDKDF in the germline V gene (reference sequence). With V trimmed by 1 base and J by 4 bases, 1 base remained unmatched. CDR3 in DNA: TGTGCCACCAGCAGAGGGACAGGCGGAAACACCATATATTTT. Translated, it gives CATSRGTGGNTIYF.

This clone turned up a few times. The chain has TRBV6-5 and TRBJ2-7, with 7 bases fitting TRBD2. Germline V lookup: CDR1 MNHEY, CDR2 SVGAGI. The CDR3 loop spans 14 amino acids. Trimming cost V 10 bases and J 7 bases; bases outside gene matches: 16. The chain's CDR3 is CATISDGRIGEQYF. The CDR3 DNA is TGTGCCACCATAAGTGACGGGAGGATCGGAGAGCAGTACTTC.

This clone turned up a few times. This chain joins TRBV28 and TRBJ2-1, with 7 bases matching TRBD1. CDR1 MDHEN and CDR2 SYDVKM come from the germline V gene. The CDR3 spans 16 residues. J was trimmed by 4 bases and V by 6 bases; bases with no gene match: 12. The CDR3 DNA reads as TGTGCCAGCAGCCAAGCCCGGAACAGGGGATACAATGAGCAGTTCTTC. This encodes CASSQARNRGYNEQFF.

V gene TRBV7-6 combines with J gene TRBJ1-1, with a tentative D call TRBD1 (6 bases). The germline V gene encodes CDR1 SGHVS and CDR2 FNYEAQ. The CDR3 spans 12 residues. V lost 8 bases and J 6 bases, leaving 13 bases between the germline ends. The CDR3 coding sequence is TGTGCCAGCGTTGACAGGCAATCTGAAGCTTTCTTT. It encodes CASVDRQSEAFF.

This clone was observed a handful of times. The chain is built from TRBV30 and TRBJ1-2; D perhaps matches TRBD1 (6 bases). CDR1 and CDR2 from the germline V gene are GTSNPN and SVGIG (reference sequence). V dropped 7 bases and J dropped 6 bases, with 21 bases sitting between them. The CDR3 runs to 14 residues. The CDR3 loop reads CALSGEGFINGYTF. CDR3 in DNA: TGTGCCTTATCAGGGGAGGGTTTTATAAATGGCTACACCTTC.

In nucleotides, the CDR3 is TGTGCCAGCAGTCGTGGACAGGGGGGTCTTCAGTACTTC. It codes for CASSRGQGGLQYF. V and J are TRBV7-3 and TRBJ2-4, with 10 bases that match TRBD1. The CDR3 consists of 13 residues. The germline V gene encodes CDR1 SGHTA and CDR2 FQGTGA. Trimming took 6 bases from V and 11 from J; bases not matched to a gene: 7.